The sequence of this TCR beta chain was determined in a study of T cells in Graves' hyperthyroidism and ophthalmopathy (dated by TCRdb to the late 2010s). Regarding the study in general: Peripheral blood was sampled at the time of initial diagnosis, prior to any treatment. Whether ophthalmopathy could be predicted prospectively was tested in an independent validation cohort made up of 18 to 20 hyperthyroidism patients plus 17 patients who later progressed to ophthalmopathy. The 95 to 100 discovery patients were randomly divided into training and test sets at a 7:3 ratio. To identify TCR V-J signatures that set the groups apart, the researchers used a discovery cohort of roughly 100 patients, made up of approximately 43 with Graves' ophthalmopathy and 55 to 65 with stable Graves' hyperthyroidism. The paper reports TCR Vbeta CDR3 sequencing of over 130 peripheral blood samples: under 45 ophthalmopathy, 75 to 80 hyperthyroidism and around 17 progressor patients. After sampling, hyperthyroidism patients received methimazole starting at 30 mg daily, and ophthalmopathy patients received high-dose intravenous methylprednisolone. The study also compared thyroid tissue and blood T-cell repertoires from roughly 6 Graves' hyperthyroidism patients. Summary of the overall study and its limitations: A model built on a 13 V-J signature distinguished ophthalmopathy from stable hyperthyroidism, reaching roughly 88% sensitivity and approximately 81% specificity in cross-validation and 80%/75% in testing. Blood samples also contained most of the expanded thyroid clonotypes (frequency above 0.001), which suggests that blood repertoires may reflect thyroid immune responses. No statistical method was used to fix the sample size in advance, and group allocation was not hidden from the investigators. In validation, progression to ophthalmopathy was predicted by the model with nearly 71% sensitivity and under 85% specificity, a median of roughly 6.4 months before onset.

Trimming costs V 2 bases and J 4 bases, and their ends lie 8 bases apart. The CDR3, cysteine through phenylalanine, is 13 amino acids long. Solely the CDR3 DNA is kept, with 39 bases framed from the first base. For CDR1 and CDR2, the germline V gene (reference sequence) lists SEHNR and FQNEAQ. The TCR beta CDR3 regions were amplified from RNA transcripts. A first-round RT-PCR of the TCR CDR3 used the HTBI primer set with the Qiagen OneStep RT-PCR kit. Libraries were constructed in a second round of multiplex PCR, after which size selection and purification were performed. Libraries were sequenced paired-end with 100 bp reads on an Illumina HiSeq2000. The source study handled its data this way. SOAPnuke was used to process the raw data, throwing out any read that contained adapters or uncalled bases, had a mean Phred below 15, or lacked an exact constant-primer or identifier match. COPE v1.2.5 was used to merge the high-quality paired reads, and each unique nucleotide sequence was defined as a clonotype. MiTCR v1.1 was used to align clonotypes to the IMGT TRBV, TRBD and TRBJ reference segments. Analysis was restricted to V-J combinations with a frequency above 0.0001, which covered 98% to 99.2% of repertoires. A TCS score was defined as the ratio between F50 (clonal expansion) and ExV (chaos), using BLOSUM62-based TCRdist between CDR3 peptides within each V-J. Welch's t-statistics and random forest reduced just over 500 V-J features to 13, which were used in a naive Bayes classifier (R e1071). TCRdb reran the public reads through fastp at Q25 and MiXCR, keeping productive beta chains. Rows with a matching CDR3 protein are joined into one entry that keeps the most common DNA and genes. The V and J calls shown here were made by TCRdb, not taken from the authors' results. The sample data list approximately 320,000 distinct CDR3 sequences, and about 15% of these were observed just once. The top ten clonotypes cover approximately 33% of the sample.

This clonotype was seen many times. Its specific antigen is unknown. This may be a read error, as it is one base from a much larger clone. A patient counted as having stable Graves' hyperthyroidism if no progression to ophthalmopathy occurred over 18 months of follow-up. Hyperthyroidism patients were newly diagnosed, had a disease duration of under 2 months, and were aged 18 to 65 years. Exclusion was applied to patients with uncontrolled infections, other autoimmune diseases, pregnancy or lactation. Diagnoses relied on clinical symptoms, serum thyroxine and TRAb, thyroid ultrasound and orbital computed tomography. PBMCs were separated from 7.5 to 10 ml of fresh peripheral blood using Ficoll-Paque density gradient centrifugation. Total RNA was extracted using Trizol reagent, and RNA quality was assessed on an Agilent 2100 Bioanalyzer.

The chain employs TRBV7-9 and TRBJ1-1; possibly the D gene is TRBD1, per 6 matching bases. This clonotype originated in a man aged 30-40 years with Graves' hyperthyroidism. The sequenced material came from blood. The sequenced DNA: TGTGCCAGCAGCTTACAGGGGAGCACTGAAGCTTTCTTT. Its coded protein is CASSLQGSTEAFF.